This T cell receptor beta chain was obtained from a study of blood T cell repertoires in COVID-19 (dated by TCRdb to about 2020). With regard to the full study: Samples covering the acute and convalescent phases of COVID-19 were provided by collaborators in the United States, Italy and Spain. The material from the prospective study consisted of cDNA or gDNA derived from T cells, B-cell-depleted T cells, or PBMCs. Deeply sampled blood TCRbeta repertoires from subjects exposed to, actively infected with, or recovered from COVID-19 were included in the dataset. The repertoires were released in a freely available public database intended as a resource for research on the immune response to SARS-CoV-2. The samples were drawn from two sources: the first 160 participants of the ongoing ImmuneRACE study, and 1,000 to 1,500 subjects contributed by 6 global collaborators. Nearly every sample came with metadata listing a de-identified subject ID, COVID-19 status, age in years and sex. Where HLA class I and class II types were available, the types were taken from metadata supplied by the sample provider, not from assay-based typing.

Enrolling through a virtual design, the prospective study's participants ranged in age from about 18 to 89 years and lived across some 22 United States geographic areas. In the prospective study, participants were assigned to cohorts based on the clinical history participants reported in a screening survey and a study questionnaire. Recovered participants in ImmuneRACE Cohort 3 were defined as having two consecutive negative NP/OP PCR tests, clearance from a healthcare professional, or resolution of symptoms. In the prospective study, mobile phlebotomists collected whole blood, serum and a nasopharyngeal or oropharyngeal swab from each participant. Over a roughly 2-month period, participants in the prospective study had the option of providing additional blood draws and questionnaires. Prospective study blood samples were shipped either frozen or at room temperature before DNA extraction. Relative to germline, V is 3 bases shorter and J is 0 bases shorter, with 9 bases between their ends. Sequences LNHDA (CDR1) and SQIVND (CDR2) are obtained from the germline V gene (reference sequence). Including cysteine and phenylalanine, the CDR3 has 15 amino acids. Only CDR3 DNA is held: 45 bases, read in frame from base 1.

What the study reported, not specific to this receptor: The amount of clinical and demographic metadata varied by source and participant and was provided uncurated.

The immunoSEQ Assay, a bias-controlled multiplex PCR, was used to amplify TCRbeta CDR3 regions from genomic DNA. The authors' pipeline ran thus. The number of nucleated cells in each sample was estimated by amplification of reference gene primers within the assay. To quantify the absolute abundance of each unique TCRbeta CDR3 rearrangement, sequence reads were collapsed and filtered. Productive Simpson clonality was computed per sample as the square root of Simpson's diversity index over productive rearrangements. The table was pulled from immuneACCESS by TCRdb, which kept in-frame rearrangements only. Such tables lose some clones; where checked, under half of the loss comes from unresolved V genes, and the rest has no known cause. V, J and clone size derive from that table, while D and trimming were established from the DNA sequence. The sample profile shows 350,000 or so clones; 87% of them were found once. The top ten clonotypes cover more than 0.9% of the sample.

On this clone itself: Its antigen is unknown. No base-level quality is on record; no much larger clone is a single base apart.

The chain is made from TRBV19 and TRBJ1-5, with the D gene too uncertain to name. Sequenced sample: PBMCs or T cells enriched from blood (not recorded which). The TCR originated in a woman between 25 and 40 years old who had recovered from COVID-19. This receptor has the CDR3 CASSMAGLSNQPQHF. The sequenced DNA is TGTGCCAGTAGTATGGCAGGCCTTAGCAATCAGCCCCAGCATTTT.